The present TCR beta chain was sequenced within a study of blood T cell repertoires in COVID-19. The CDR3 sequence is 16 residues long. Per the germline V gene, CDR1 is GTSNPN and CDR2 is SVGIG (reference sequence). Trimming took 1 base from V and 9 from J, leaving 22 bases between them. Clones were read by immunoSEQ multiplex PCR, and TCRdb kept only the in-frame ones, dropping some. The sample includes hundreds of thousands of clones, about 86% of them seen just once. This clonotype was obtained from a woman in her forties or fifties who had recovered from COVID-19. The rearrangement uses TRBV30 and TRBJ1-5, with D possibly TRBD1 on 6 matching bases. Sequencing was carried out using PBMCs or T cells enriched from blood (not recorded which). As DNA, the CDR3 is TGTGCCTGGAGTGGTGGGGGGGGCCTGGAAAGAAGGCCCCAGCATTTT. Translating it yields CAWSGGGGLERRPQHF.